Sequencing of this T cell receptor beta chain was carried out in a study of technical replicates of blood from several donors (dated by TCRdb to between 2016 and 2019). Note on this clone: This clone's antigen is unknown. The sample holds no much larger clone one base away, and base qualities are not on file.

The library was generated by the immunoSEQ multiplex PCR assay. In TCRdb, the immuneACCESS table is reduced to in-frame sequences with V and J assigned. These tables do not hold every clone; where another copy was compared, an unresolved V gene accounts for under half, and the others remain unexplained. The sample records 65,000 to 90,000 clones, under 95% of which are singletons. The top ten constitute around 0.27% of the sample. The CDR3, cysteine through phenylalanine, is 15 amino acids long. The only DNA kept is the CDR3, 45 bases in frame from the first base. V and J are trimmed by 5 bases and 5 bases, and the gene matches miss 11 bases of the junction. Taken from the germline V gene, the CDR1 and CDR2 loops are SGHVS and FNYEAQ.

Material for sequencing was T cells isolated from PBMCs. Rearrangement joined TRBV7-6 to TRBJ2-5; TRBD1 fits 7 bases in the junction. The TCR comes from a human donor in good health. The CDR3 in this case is CASSPGDRARETQYF. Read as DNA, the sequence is TGTGCCAGCAGCCCCGGAGACAGGGCGCGGGAGACCCAGTACTTC. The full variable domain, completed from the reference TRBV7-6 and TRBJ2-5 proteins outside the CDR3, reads GAGVSQSPRYKVTKRGQDVALRCDPISGHVSLYWYRQALGQGPEFLTYFNYEAQQDKSGLPNDRFSAERPEGSISTLTIQRTEQRDSAMYRCASSPGDRARETQYFGPGTRLLVL.